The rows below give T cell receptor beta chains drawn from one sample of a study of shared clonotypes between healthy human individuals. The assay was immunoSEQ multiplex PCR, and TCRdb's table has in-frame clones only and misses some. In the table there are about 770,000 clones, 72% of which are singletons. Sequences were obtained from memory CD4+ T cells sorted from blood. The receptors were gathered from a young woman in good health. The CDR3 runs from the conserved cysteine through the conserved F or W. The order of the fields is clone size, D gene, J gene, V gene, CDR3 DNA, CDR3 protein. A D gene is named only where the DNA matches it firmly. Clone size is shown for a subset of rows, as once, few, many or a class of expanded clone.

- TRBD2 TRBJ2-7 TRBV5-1 TGCGCCAGCAGCCCGACCCCCGGGACTAGCAGGTGGGACTACGAGCAGTACTTC CASSPTPGTSRWDYEQYF
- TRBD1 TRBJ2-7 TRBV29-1 TGCAGCGTACCGGGGACGGGGACAGGGGGAGGCGAGCAGTACTTC CSVPGTGTGGGEQYF
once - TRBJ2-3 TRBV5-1 TGCGCCAGCAGCTTATCGGTAGCGAACACAGATACGCAGTATTTT CASSLSVANTDTQYF
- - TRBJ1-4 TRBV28 TGTGCCAGCGTGGGGGGAGCAGCGGCTGATAATGAAAAACTGTTTTTT CASVGGAAADNEKLFF
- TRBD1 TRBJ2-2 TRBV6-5 TGTGCCAGCAGGGACAGGGGTAACACCGGGGAGCTGTTTTTT CASRDRGNTGELFF
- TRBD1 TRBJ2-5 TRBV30 TGTGCCTGGAGCCCCGGACAGGGACAAGGGGAGACCCAGTACTTC CAWSPGQGQGETQYF
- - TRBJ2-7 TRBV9 TGTGCCAGCAGCGTAGCCCCCCACAAGTCCTACGAGCAGTACTTC CASSVAPHKSYEQYF
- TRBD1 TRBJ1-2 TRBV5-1 TGCGCCAGCAGGACAGGGGAATCTAACTATGGCTACACCTTC CASRTGESNYGYTF
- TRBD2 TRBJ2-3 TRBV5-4 TGTGCCAGCAGCATATATAGGACTAGCGGAAGCACAGATACGCAGTATTTT CASSIYRTSGSTDTQYF
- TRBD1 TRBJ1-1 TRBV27 TGTGCCAGCAGCCACAGGGGGCAGGATACGGCTTTCTTT CASSHRGQDTAFF